What follows is one TCR beta chain and its context. CDR3 length: 12 residues. CDR1 and CDR2 (germline): MNHEY, SMNVEV (reference sequence). V shed 6 bases and J 7 bases; nucleotides not matched to a gene: 5. These data originate in a study of CD8 T cells in Susac syndrome. A quantity of 0.5 to 1 ug RNA underwent reverse transcription using random hexamers. Amplification of TCR beta CDR3 by immunoSEQ multiplex PCR spanned 54 Vbeta and 13 Jbeta. TCRdb passed the immunoSEQ multiplex PCR reads through MiXCR, listing each CDR3 protein once. This table has around 46,000 distinct CDR3 sequences, nearly 95% appearing once.

Material for sequencing was CD8+ T cells from PBMCs. The receptor was derived from a human donor in good health. This chain joins TRBV27 and TRBJ1-1; the match to TRBD1 covers 7 bases. CDR3 amino acids: CASRTGRDEAFF. CDR3 nucleotides: TGTGCCAGCAGGACAGGGAGGGATGAAGCTTTCTTT.